The 2 T cell receptor beta chains below come from one sample, sequenced in a study of blood T cell repertoires in COVID-19. TCRdb keeps only in-frame clones here, not all; method: immunoSEQ multiplex PCR. The sample consists of more than 100,000 clones, around 81% of them appearing once. Sequencing input: peripheral blood. The receptors stem from a woman aged 60-75 years with active or convalescent COVID-19.

The gene calls are TRBV5-6 and TRBJ2-2, with D possibly matching TRBD2 (5 bases). This CDR3 contains 15 residues. Germline values: CDR1 SGHDT, CDR2 YYEEEE. V gave up 4 bases and J gave up 6 bases, with 16 bases separating them. CDR3 amino acids: CASSRVSGWAGELFF. CDR3 sequence (DNA): TGTGCCAGCAGCCGTGTTTCGGGGTGGGCCGGGGAGCTGTTTTTT.

V usage is TRBV27 and J usage is TRBJ1-5; no definite D call. This CDR3 spans 16 amino acids. The V end lost 0 bases, the J end lost 2 bases, and 11 bases lay between the germline ends. The germline V gene has CDR1 MNHEY and CDR2 SMNVEV (reference sequence). The CDR3 is CASSLSSTRGNQPQHF. In DNA form, the CDR3 reads TGTGCCAGCAGTTTATCGAGCACTCGTGGCAATCAGCCCCAGCATTTT.